The 17 T cell receptor beta chains below were found in one sample sequenced in a study of OX40 agonist ivuxolimab in advanced cancers. The table came from immunoSEQ multiplex PCR; TCRdb's copy has only in-frame clones and leaves some out. The table shows tens of thousands of clones, with about four fifths occurring only once. Source: CD4+ or CD8+ T cells sorted from blood, taken in a trial of the OX40 agonist ivuxolimab. The receptors stem from an adult with an advanced solid tumor such as melanoma, head and neck, liver or kidney cancer.

This clone was picked up one time. V and J are TRBV28 and TRBJ1-1, with 8 bases matching TRBD1. Germline trimming cut 5 bases from V and 7 bases from J; bases unmatched to any gene: 21. The CDR3 has 18 residues. CDR1 is MDHEN, CDR2 SYDVKM, per germline. CDR3 sequence reads: CASSGFLGWQGALDEAFF. CDR3 DNA sequence: TGTGCCAGCAGTGGGTTTTTGGGTTGGCAGGGGGCTCTGGATGAAGCTTTCTTT.

The chain has TRBV11-2 and TRBJ1-3; D remains ambiguous. V lost 3 bases to trimming and J lost 4 bases, with 7 bases between them. Germline V CDR1 and CDR2: SGHAT, FQNNGV. The CDR3 length is 13 residues. The CDR3 loop is CASSLEPGNTIYF. CDR3 in DNA: TGTGCCAGCAGCTTGGAACCAGGAAACACCATATATTTT.

This clone occurred a few times. This chain links TRBV7-6 with TRBJ1-4; 7 bases match TRBD1. Germline V gene sequence: CDR1 SGHVS, CDR2 FNYEAQ. Trimming took 1 base from V and 8 from J; bases not matched to a gene: 4. This CDR3 contains 14 residues. Here the CDR3 reads CASSLGQGDEKLFF. CDR3 sequence (DNA): TGTGCCAGCAGCTTAGGTCAGGGGGACGAAAAACTGTTTTTT.

The sample holds a few counts of this clone. The rearrangement links TRBV18 to TRBJ1-1; possibly TRBD1 for D (6 bases). Germline values: CDR1 KGHSH, CDR2 LQKENI. There are 16 residues in the CDR3. The V end lost 6 bases, the J end lost 1 base, and 18 bases lay between the germline ends. CDR3 sequence: CASSPTGMVGNTEAFF. The DNA of the CDR3 is TGTGCCAGCTCGCCTACAGGGATGGTGGGGAACACTGAAGCTTTCTTT.

V and J are TRBV11-1 and TRBJ2-6, with D hard to call. Germline assignment: CDR1 SGHAT and CDR2 FQDESV (reference sequence). V was pared by 4 bases and J by 3 bases, with 19 bases between. The CDR3 loop spans 18 amino acids. CDR3 coding DNA: TGTGCCAGCAGCTCATACCGGCCATACCAGAGTGGGGCCAACGTCCTGACTTTC. It yields the protein CASSSYRPYQSGANVLTF.

The J gene is TRBJ1-3, the V gene TRBV7-3; D is uncertain. CDR3 length: 15 residues. Germline CDR1 is SGHTA and CDR2 is FQGTGA. V gave up 1 base and J gave up 0 bases, with 7 bases separating them. CDR3 amino acids: CASSLMAFSGNTIYF. DNA of the CDR3: TGTGCCAGCAGCTTAATGGCCTTCTCTGGAAACACCATATATTTT.

The chain combines TRBV14 with TRBJ2-1; D unresolved. This CDR3 is built from 14 residues. Looked up from germline, CDR1 is SGHDN and CDR2 is FVKESK. V was pared by 6 bases and J by 9 bases, with 18 bases between. CDR3 sequence: CASRKGGSGVEQFF. The CDR3 DNA is TGTGCCAGCAGAAAAGGCGGTTCTGGGGTTGAGCAGTTCTTC. Variable domain in full (rest from reference TRBV14 and TRBJ2-1): EAGVTQFPSHSVIEKGQTVTLRCDPISGHDNLYWYRRVMGKEIKFLLHFVKESKQDESGMPNNRFLAERTGGTYSTLKVQPAELEDSGVYFCASRKGGSGVEQFFGPGTRLTVL.

In this sample, this clone turned up a few times. The J gene is TRBJ2-1, the V gene TRBV30; maybe TRBD2 (6 bases). Germline V gene sequence: CDR1 GTSNPN, CDR2 SVGIG (reference sequence). The CDR3 is made up of 13 amino acids. V lost 3 bases and J lost 1, with 7 bases in between. The CDR3 region is CAWSGGSYNEQFF. CDR3 in DNA: TGTGCCTGGAGCGGGGGTTCCTACAATGAGCAGTTCTTC.

The chain is built from TRBV7-2 and TRBJ1-6, with 9 bases fitting TRBD1. The CDR3 runs to 15 residues. The J segment lost 9 bases and the V segment lost 6 bases, leaving 9 bases of the junction unmatched. CDR1 and CDR2 from the germline V gene are SGHTA and FQGNSA. The CDR3 DNA reads TGTGCCAGCAGGACTAGGGACAGGGCCGGTTCACCCCTCCACTTT. Its translation: CASRTRDRAGSPLHF.

This clone came up once. V usage is TRBV2 and J usage is TRBJ2-5; D perhaps matches TRBD2 (5 bases). This CDR3 spans 13 amino acids. Germline V gene data show CDR1 as SNHLY and CDR2 as FYNNEI. The V end lost 9 bases, the J end lost 4 bases, and 15 bases lay between the germline ends. CDR3 in amino acids: CASTISGGETQYF. As DNA, the CDR3 is TGTGCCAGTACGATCAGCGGCGGAGAGACCCAGTACTTC.

The V gene is TRBV7-8, the J gene TRBJ2-5, with a possible D match to TRBD1 (6 bases). The V gene lost 5 bases and the J gene lost 2 bases, with 12 bases spanning the gap. This CDR3 has 14 residues. Looked up from germline, CDR1 is SGHVS and CDR2 is FQNEAQ. CDR3 sequence: CASSLLQGQETQYF. As DNA, the CDR3 is TGTGCCAGCAGCCTACTACAGGGACAAGAGACCCAGTACTTC. The entire variable domain, with the rest obtained from reference TRBV7-8 and TRBJ2-5, is as follows: GAGVSQSPRYKVAKRGQDVALRCDPISGHVSLFWYQQALGQGPEFLTYFQNEAQLDKSGLPSDRFFAERPEGSVSTLKIQRTQQEDSAVYLCASSLLQGQETQYFGPGTRLLVL.

The genes are TRBV5-6 and TRBJ2-6; D ambiguous. V was trimmed by 0 bases and J by 0 bases, leaving 10 bases between them. This CDR3 has 17 amino acids. In germline, CDR1 is SGHDT, CDR2 YYEEEE. CDR3 DNA: TGTGCCAGCAGCTTGGGGGTGGTTCACTCTGGGGCCAACGTCCTGACTTTC. Translating it yields CASSLGVVHSGANVLTF.

The genes are TRBV5-8 and TRBJ2-5; D unresolved. Trimming cost V 0 bases and J 3 bases, with 6 bases left between them. Per the germline V gene, CDR1 is SGHTS and CDR2 is YDEGEE. The CDR3 runs to 13 residues. CDR3 in amino acids: CASSLVAEETQYF. The CDR3 DNA reads TGTGCCAGCAGCTTGGTTGCAGAAGAGACCCAGTACTTC.

J is TRBJ2-7 and V is TRBV7-2; 12 bases line up with TRBD2. Germline loops: CDR1 SGHTA, CDR2 FQGNSA. The CDR3 consists of 18 residues. V shed 0 bases, J shed 0 bases, and the junction held 6 bases outside the gene matches. In nucleotides, the CDR3 is TGTGCCAGCAGCTTAGCATCCTGGGGACTAGCGGGCTCCTACGAGCAGTACTTC. Translation: CASSLASWGLAGSYEQYF. Supplemented by reference TRBV7-2 and TRBJ2-7, the full variable domain reads GAGVSQSPSNKVTEKGKDVELRCDPISGHTALYWYRQSLGQGLEFLIYFQGNSAPDKSGLPSDRFSAERTGGSVSTLTIQRTQQEDSAVYLCASSLASWGLAGSYEQYFGPGTRLTVT.

The chain combines TRBV11-3 with TRBJ2-1, with unresolved D. Germline V lookup: CDR1 SGHNT, CDR2 YENEEA. This CDR3 is 14 amino acids long. V lost 8 bases and J lost 4, with 15 bases in between. The CDR3 spells CASGLSRLYNEQFF. DNA of the CDR3: TGTGCCAGCGGCCTTAGTCGGCTTTACAATGAGCAGTTCTTC.

J is TRBJ1-4 and V is TRBV20-1; D ambiguous. V was pared by 5 bases and J by 8 bases, with 9 bases between. Germline CDR1 and CDR2: DFQATT and SNEGSKA (reference sequence). This CDR3 comprises 11 residues. This chain's CDR3 is CSADRREKLFF. For the CDR3, the DNA is TGCAGTGCTGACCGGCGGGAAAAACTGTTTTTT.

The rearrangement uses TRBV28 and TRBJ1-1; D unresolved. The CDR3 totals 12 residues. The germline V and J ends were trimmed by 7 bases and 1 base, with 7 bases remaining between them. CDR1 and CDR2 (germline): MDHEN, SYDVKM. For the CDR3, the DNA is TGTGCCAGCAATGGCGGGAACACTGAAGCTTTCTTT. As protein: CASNGGNTEAFF.